Described below is a single TCR beta chain sequence and its context. Its target is not known. The record originates from a study of cytomegalovirus exposure and HLA in healthy donors. General study results and limits: A cluster of highly shared sequence variants was likely a sequencing artifact.

The CDR3 runs 15 residues. V was trimmed by 0 bases and J by 0 bases, leaving 9 bases between them. Germline CDR1 reads MNHEY; CDR2 reads SVGAGI. Nominally healthy donors were sampled, though unrecorded immune exposures were likely. The PCR had 60 Vbeta and 13 Jbeta primers. Some clones are missing from TCRdb's copy, which holds only in-frame ones; the method was immunoSEQ multiplex PCR. The data include 25,000 to 35,000 clones; the top ten clones carry approximately 3.5%. The V call is TRBV6-5, the J call TRBJ2-7; TRBD2 might be the D (6 bases). This clonotype was sampled from a man aged 35-49 years in good health and CMV-seronegative. The sample consisted of PBMCs. CDR3 in amino acids: CASSYSRGSSYEQYF. CDR3 coding DNA: TGTGCCAGCAGTTACTCGCGGGGCAGCTCCTACGAGCAGTACTTC.